Included here is one T cell receptor beta chain sequence, with context. Data came from immunoSEQ multiplex PCR; TCRdb stores just in-frame clones and leaves some out. The sample includes tens of thousands of clones, roughly three quarters of them seen just once. This record belongs to a study of blood T cell repertoires in COVID-19. Whole-study context: Spain, Italy and the United States supplied samples that represented acute and convalescent COVID-19.

V was cut by 3 bases and J by 8 bases, with 18 bases left in between. Germline V gene data show CDR1 as KGHDR and CDR2 as SFDVKD. The CDR3 totals 15 residues. This sequence joins TRBV24-1 and TRBJ1-2; D unclear. Input material: peripheral blood. The origin of this receptor is a man in his 70s with COVID-19, enrolled during active disease. The CDR3 nucleotides are TGTGCCACCAGTGATAACGCGGCAATAATAGACGGCTACACCTTC. Its translation: CATSDNAAIIDGYTF.